This TCR beta chain came from a study of cytomegalovirus exposure and HLA in healthy donors. Study-wide points: It was assumed in the presence/absence analyses that sequencing depth was roughly uniform across donors.

V dropped 5 bases and J dropped 7; count of bases not matched to a gene: 8. This CDR3 has 15 amino acids. CDR1 SNHLY and CDR2 FYNNEI come from the germline V gene. On this clone: Its antigen is still unknown.

The PCR ran on 60 Vbeta and 13 Jbeta primers. Clones were sequenced by immunoSEQ multiplex PCR, and TCRdb holds only the in-frame ones, with some missing. In the table there are more than 150,000 clones, more than 65% of which are singletons. V and J are TRBV2 and TRBJ2-1, with 10 nucleotides matching TRBD1. The source is a young woman in good health and CMV-seropositive. The specimen sequenced was PBMCs. CDR3 DNA sequence: TGTGCCAGCAGTTCACCGGGACAGGGGTTTAATGAGCAGTTCTTC. This gives the protein CASSSPGQGFNEQFF.